This T cell receptor beta chain was sequenced during a study of blood T cell repertoires in COVID-19. Study context: The cDNA or gDNA used as material had been derived from T cells, B-cell-depleted T cells, or PBMCs.

This CDR3 contains 13 residues. Trimming removed 2 bases from V and 3 bases from J, with 6 bases in between. Germline V gene sequence: CDR1 LNHDA, CDR2 SQIVND (reference sequence). The sample holds a few counts of this clone. In the authors' methods: Amplifying reference gene primers gave estimates of nucleated cell counts. Sequenced by immunoSEQ multiplex PCR; TCRdb stores in-frame clones only, minus some. V, J and clone size derive from that table, while D and trimming were established from the DNA sequence. Of approximately 52,000 clones listed, about 85% are singletons. The sample consisted of peripheral blood. This clonotype was obtained from a human donor in a cohort sampled during active COVID-19. The chain combines TRBV19 with TRBJ2-3; D gene unclear. The CDR3 here is CASSIRGTDTQYF. Written as DNA, the CDR3 is TGTGCCAGTAGTATACGAGGAACAGATACGCAGTATTTT. Drawing the rest from reference TRBV19 and TRBJ2-3, the complete variable domain is DGGITQSPKYLFRKEGQNVTLSCEQNLNHDAMYWYRQDPGQGLRLIYYSQIVNDFQKGDIAEGYSVSREKKESFPLTVTSAQKNPTAFYLCASSIRGTDTQYFGPGTRLTVL.